This T cell receptor beta chain was recovered during a study of cytomegalovirus exposure and HLA in healthy donors. This CDR3 is built from 15 residues. Unmatched junction bases numbered 4, after V lost 2 bases and J lost 5 bases. Germline V CDR1 and CDR2: SGHRS, YFSETQ. The PCR was carried out with 60 Vbeta primers and 13 Jbeta primers. The table came from immunoSEQ multiplex PCR; TCRdb's copy has only in-frame clones and leaves some out. The sample holds 150,000 to 200,000 clones. This chain links TRBV5-1 with TRBJ1-4, with 9 bases matching TRBD1. Sequenced: PBMCs. The source is a young woman in good health and CMV-seropositive. CDR3 nucleotide sequence: TGCGCCAGCAGCTTACCCGGGACAGGGAATGAAAAACTGTTTTTT. Translated: CASSLPGTGNEKLFF.